The rows below give T cell receptor beta chains drawn from one sample of a study of PD-1 blockade in classical Hodgkin lymphoma. This table comes from immunoSEQ multiplex PCR, and its TCRdb copy is limited to in-frame clones, with some not included. The sample lists tens of thousands of clones; 60% to 85% were seen once. Source: CD4+ T cells from blood, taken at baseline. The receptor source for this set is a human donor with classical Hodgkin lymphoma. Both conserved end residues are part of each CDR3. Fields, in order: J gene, D gene, clone size, V gene, CDR3 DNA, CDR3 protein. A D gene is named only where the DNA matches it firmly. Size is stated for part of the rows, as once, few or many counts, or as a class when the clone is expanded.

TRBJ1-1,-,once,TRBV18,TGTGCCAGCTCACCAGAGACAGGTCCTTTGAACACTGAAGCTTTCTTT,CASSPETGPLNTEAFF
TRBJ2-5,TRBD2,-,TRBV30,TGTGCCTGGAGCCCCTACCTAGCGGGGCCGCAAGAGACCCAGTACTTC,CAWSPYLAGPQETQYF
TRBJ1-2,-,few,TRBV19,TGTGCCAGTAGTAAACTCGGGGACGTCTATGGCTACACCTTC,CASSKLGDVYGYTF
TRBJ1-2,-,-,TRBV27,TGTGCCAGCAGCCTCCAGGGGAGAGACGGCTACACCTTC,CASSLQGRDGYTF
TRBJ1-4,-,-,TRBV18,TGTGCCAGCTCACCATCAGGGAACTATGAAAAACTGTTTTTT,CASSPSGNYEKLFF
TRBJ2-1,-,-,TRBV7-6,TGTGCCAGCAGCTTAGAGCCTTACAATGAGCAGTTCTTC,CASSLEPYNEQFF
TRBJ2-5,-,-,TRBV5-1,TGCGCCAGCAGCTTGGGGGGGGCCGTCGCCGGGGAGACCCAGTACTTC,CASSLGGAVAGETQYF
TRBJ1-5,TRBD1,few,TRBV10-1,TGCGCCAGCAGTGGGACAGGGGATCAGCCCCAGCATTTT,CASSGTGDQPQHF
TRBJ2-5,-,-,TRBV11-2,TGTGCCAGCTCTCGTAACCAGGGGGGCGAGACCCAGTACTTC,CASSRNQGGETQYF
TRBJ2-5,TRBD2,-,TRBV28,TGTGCCACCACCGAAGCGGGGGTGGAGACCCAGTACTTC,CATTEAGVETQYF
TRBJ1-6,-,once,TRBV9,TGTGCCAGCAGCGTAGGTGGCAGGCCCGATAATTCACCCCTCCACTTT,CASSVGGRPDNSPLHF
TRBJ1-2,TRBD1,-,TRBV28,TGTGCCAGCAGTTTCCAGGGGGGCCGGGGCTACACCTTC,CASSFQGGRGYTF
TRBJ2-7,-,once,TRBV5-1,TGCGCCAGCAGCTTGGAAGGAGCCTACGAGCAGTACTTC,CASSLEGAYEQYF
TRBJ1-3,TRBD1,-,TRBV28,TGTGCCAGCAGTTCAACAGGGGTCGGAAACACCATATATTTT,CASSSTGVGNTIYF
TRBJ1-1,TRBD1,few,TRBV2,TGTGCCAGCAGTGAGGCAGGGGGTTTTGCTGAAGCTTTCTTT,CASSEAGGFAEAFF
TRBJ2-3,-,-,TRBV27,TGTGCCAGCAGTTTAGCTCCGGGGGACGGCGGTGATCGGTATTTT,CASSLAPGDGGDRYF
TRBJ2-2,-,once,TRBV14,TGTGCCAGCAGCCAGTACGGGGGGCATACCGGGGAGCTGTTTTTT,CASSQYGGHTGELFF
TRBJ1-5,TRBD1,-,TRBV30,TGTGCCTGGAGTTATGGACAGGGCAGCCAGCCCCAGCATTTT,CAWSYGQGSQPQHF
TRBJ2-7,-,-,TRBV5-1,TGCGCCAGCAGCTTGAACCGGGACACCCCGTACGAGCAGTACTTC,CASSLNRDTPYEQYF
TRBJ2-1,-,-,TRBV7-9,TGTGCCAGCAGCTTAGCGGGGCGGGGCCCGCGTCAGTTCTTC,CASSLAGRGPRQFF
TRBJ1-1,-,-,TRBV9,TGTGCCAGCGGACGTCTGAACACTGAAGCTTTCTTT,CASGRLNTEAFF
TRBJ1-1,TRBD1,-,TRBV7-9,TGTGCCAGCAGCCAACTGGTACGGGGGGACAGTCAAGCTTTCTTT,CASSQLVRGDSQAFF
TRBJ1-1,-,-,TRBV19,TGTGCCAGTAGTGGGACACCGAACACTGAAGCTTTCTTT,CASSGTPNTEAFF
TRBJ2-7,-,-,TRBV11-2,TGTGCCAGCAGCTTAGCCCGGCTGACCTACGAGCAGTACTTC,CASSLARLTYEQYF
TRBJ2-5,TRBD2,once,TRBV7-7,TGTGCCAGCAGCTTACTGGCTAGCGGGGGGGCTACCGGAGAGACCCAGTACTTC,CASSLLASGGATGETQYF
TRBJ1-3,-,-,TRBV15,TGTGCCACCAGCAGAGGGGCGGAATGGGGCTCTGGAAACACCATATATTTT,CATSRGAEWGSGNTIYF
TRBJ2-2,-,-,TRBV11-2,TGTGCCAGCAGCTTAGTGGAGAGGGGTATCGGGGAGCTGTTTTTT,CASSLVERGIGELFF
TRBJ2-1,TRBD2,-,TRBV7-2,TGTGCCAGCAGCCTAGGGACTAGTCCGCTAAACAATGAGCAGTTCTTC,CASSLGTSPLNNEQFF
TRBJ1-5,TRBD1,-,TRBV4-2,TGTGCCAGCAGCCAACCTCGACAGGGAATGGTAGTCCAGCCCCAGCATTTT,CASSQPRQGMVVQPQHF
TRBJ1-6,-,-,TRBV29-1,TGCAGCGTTGCTGAAGGGGGAAATTCACCCCTCCACTTT,CSVAEGGNSPLHF
TRBJ1-1,TRBD1,-,TRBV2,TGTGCCAGCAGTCCAGGGCCCGGGACAGGGGGCGCGAGAACTGAAGCTTTCTTT,CASSPGPGTGGARTEAFF